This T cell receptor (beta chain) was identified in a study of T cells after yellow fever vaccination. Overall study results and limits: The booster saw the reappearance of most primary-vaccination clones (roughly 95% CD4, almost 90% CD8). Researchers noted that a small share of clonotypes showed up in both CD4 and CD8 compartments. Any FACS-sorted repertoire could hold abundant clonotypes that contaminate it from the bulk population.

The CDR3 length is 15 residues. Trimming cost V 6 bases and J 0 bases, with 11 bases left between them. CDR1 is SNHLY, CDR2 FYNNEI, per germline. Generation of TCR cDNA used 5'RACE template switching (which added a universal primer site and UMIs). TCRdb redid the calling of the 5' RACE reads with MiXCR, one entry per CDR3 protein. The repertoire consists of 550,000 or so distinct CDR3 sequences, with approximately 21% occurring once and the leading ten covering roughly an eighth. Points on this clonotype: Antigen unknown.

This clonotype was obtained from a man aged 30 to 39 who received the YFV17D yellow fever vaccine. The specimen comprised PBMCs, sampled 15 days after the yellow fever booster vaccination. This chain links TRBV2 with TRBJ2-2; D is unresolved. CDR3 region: CASSTTLTNTGELFF. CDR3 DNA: TGTGCCAGCAGCACCACATTGACGAACACCGGGGAGCTGTTTTTT.